This is a list of T cell receptor beta chains from one sample in a study of blood T cell repertoires in COVID-19. Only in-frame clones appear in the TCRdb table, and some are missing; sequencing was by immunoSEQ multiplex PCR. The data show fewer than 400,000 clones, 80% to 90% seen once. Sequenced material: PBMCs or T cells enriched from blood (not recorded which). The receptors were sampled from a man aged 25-45 years who had recovered from COVID-19. Each CDR3 is given with its conserved first and last residue. A D gene is named only where the DNA matches it firmly. Clone size, where shown, is once, few, many, or a class for clones that have expanded.

CASSYSGTGVGNTIYF,TGTGCCAGCAGTTACTCGGGAACAGGGGTTGGAAACACCATATATTTT,TRBJ1-3,TRBD1,.,TRBV6-5
CASSQTGAEAFF,TGTGCCAGTAGCCAAACTGGAGCTGAAGCTTTCTTT,TRBJ1-1,.,.,TRBV19
CASSPRGSRGFSGTPFYEQYF,TGCGCCAGCAGCCCCCGAGGGTCAAGGGGGTTTAGCGGGACTCCCTTCTACGAGCAGTACTTC,TRBJ2-7,TRBD2,.,TRBV4-1
CASSFSGGEETQYF,TGCGCCAGCAGCTTCAGCGGGGGGGAAGAGACCCAGTACTTC,TRBJ2-5,TRBD2,.,TRBV5-1
CASSKSNRVHEQYF,TGTGCCAGTAGTAAGTCAAACAGGGTACACGAGCAGTACTTC,TRBJ2-7,.,once,TRBV19
CAWTRTGDGETQYF,TGTGCCTGGACTCGAACAGGGGACGGAGAGACCCAGTACTTC,TRBJ2-5,TRBD1,.,TRBV30
CASSLLSGTDNEQFF,TGCGCCAGCAGCTTATTATCCGGGACAGACAATGAGCAGTTCTTC,TRBJ2-1,TRBD1,.,TRBV5-1
CASSNGQGPYEQYF,TGTGCCAGTAGTAACGGACAGGGACCCTACGAGCAGTACTTC,TRBJ2-7,TRBD1,.,TRBV19
CASSYENRGDQPQHF,TGTGCCAGCAGTTACGAGAACAGGGGCGACCAGCCCCAGCATTTT,TRBJ1-5,TRBD1,.,TRBV6-5
CASTRQINYGYTF,TGTGCCAGCACCAGACAGATTAACTATGGCTACACCTTC,TRBJ1-2,.,.,TRBV6-5
CASSPGTSGIRSQETQYF,TGCGCCAGCAGCCCAGGGACTAGCGGGATAAGGTCCCAAGAGACCCAGTACTTC,TRBJ2-5,TRBD2,.,TRBV5-1
CASSPTGGLSETQYF,TGTGCCAGCTCACCGACAGGGGGTTTATCAGAGACCCAGTACTTC,TRBJ2-5,TRBD1,.,TRBV18
CASSISGLAGNTGELFF,TGTGCCAGTAGTATATCGGGCCTAGCGGGGAACACCGGGGAGCTGTTTTTT,TRBJ2-2,TRBD2,.,TRBV19
CASSEIGVGVSPLHF,TGTGCCAGCAGTGAAATAGGAGTAGGAGTTTCACCCCTCCACTTT,TRBJ1-6,.,few,TRBV6-1
CASRAQGANSPLHF,TGTGCCAGCAGGGCTCAGGGTGCAAACTCACCCCTCCACTTT,TRBJ1-6,.,.,TRBV6-5
CATQGRAYEQYF,TGTGCCACTCAGGGTAGGGCCTACGAGCAGTACTTC,TRBJ2-7,.,.,TRBV2
CASSPLADYNSPLHF,TGCGCCAGCAGCCCCCTGGCTGACTATAATTCACCCCTCCACTTT,TRBJ1-6,.,.,TRBV4-1
CASSFGDRGLYEQYF,TGCGCCAGCAGCTTCGGGGACAGGGGGCTGTACGAGCAGTACTTC,TRBJ2-7,TRBD1,.,TRBV5-1
CASSPIDRGLNQPQHF,TGTGCCAGCAGCCCCATAGACAGGGGGCTTAACCAGCCCCAGCATTTT,TRBJ1-5,TRBD1,.,TRBV7-8
CASSFQGQGQPQHF,TGTGCCAGCAGTTTCCAAGGACAGGGACAGCCCCAGCATTTT,TRBJ1-5,TRBD1,.,TRBV27
CASSLTGANTEAFF,TGTGCCAGCAGCTTGACAGGGGCGAACACTGAAGCTTTCTTT,TRBJ1-1,TRBD1,few,TRBV11-3
CASTKDRGLNQPQHF,TGTGCCAGTACCAAGGACAGGGGGCTCAATCAGCCCCAGCATTTT,TRBJ1-5,TRBD1,.,TRBV19
CASSSRLAGKNEQYF,TGTGCCAGCAGCTCGAGACTAGCGGGCAAAAACGAGCAGTACTTC,TRBJ2-7,TRBD2,.,TRBV7-9
CAWGPFYGYTF,TGTGCCTGGGGCCCCTTCTATGGCTACACCTTC,TRBJ1-2,.,.,TRBV30
CAWSVQVGQPQHF,TGTGCCTGGAGTGTTCAGGTGGGCCAGCCCCAGCATTTT,TRBJ1-5,.,.,TRBV30
CASSFILGSVNEQFF,TGTGCCAGCAGCTTCATACTTGGGAGTGTCAATGAGCAGTTCTTC,TRBJ2-1,.,few,TRBV11-3
CASSPNTGTEAFF,TGTGCCAGCAGCCCTAACACAGGGACTGAAGCTTTCTTT,TRBJ1-1,.,.,TRBV28
CASSSGQGYTEAFF,TGTGCCAGTAGTTCCGGACAGGGATACACTGAAGCTTTCTTT,TRBJ1-1,TRBD1,.,TRBV19
CASSQVAELLAGGNYEQYF,TGCGCCAGCAGCCAAGTGGCGGAACTACTAGCGGGGGGAAACTACGAGCAGTACTTC,TRBJ2-7,TRBD2,.,TRBV4-1
CASSERKRGRSSTDTQYF,TGTGCCAGCAGTGAACGGAAAAGGGGCCGCTCTAGCACAGATACGCAGTATTTT,TRBJ2-3,.,.,TRBV6-1
CASRGQLPNTGELFF,TGTGCCAGCAGAGGACAGCTCCCCAACACCGGGGAGCTGTTTTTT,TRBJ2-2,.,.,TRBV2
CASSLVPTSGSKGELFF,TGTGCCAGCAGCTTAGTTCCGACTAGCGGGAGTAAGGGGGAGCTGTTTTTT,TRBJ2-2,TRBD2,few,TRBV7-8
CASSGGRGSNEQFF,TGCGCCAGCAGCGGAGGACGGGGGTCGAATGAGCAGTTCTTC,TRBJ2-1,.,.,TRBV5-1
CAWSVRSVDGNTIYF,TGTGCCTGGAGTGTACGTTCGGTTGATGGAAACACCATATATTTT,TRBJ1-3,.,once,TRBV30
CASKGRQSNQPQHF,TGTGCCAGCAAAGGACGACAGTCCAATCAGCCCCAGCATTTT,TRBJ1-5,.,.,TRBV6-5
CASSRDRGSGELFF,TGTGCCAGCAGCCGGGACAGGGGTAGCGGGGAGCTGTTTTTT,TRBJ2-2,TRBD1,.,TRBV3-1/TRBV3-2
CASRLGQRNNSPLHF,TGTGCCAGCCGCTTAGGACAGAGGAATAATTCACCCCTCCACTTT,TRBJ1-6,.,.,TRBV2
CASSPPILTGGEAFF,TGTGCCAGCAGCCCACCCATACTGACAGGGGGTGAAGCTTTCTTT,TRBJ1-1,TRBD1,.,TRBV6-5
CASSSGTVGNSPLHF,TGTGCCAGTAGCTCCGGGACAGTAGGAAATTCACCCCTCCACTTT,TRBJ1-6,TRBD1,.,TRBV19
CASSLALGQRGQPQHF,TGTGCCAGCAGCTTAGCGCTCGGGCAGCGGGGTCAGCCCCAGCATTTT,TRBJ1-5,.,few,TRBV7-6
CATSRDSPGSGNTIYF,TGTGCCACCAGCAGAGATAGCCCAGGGTCTGGAAACACCATATATTTT,TRBJ1-3,.,.,TRBV15